This T cell receptor beta chain stems from a study of T cells in Graves' hyperthyroidism and ophthalmopathy. Germline values: CDR1 LNHDA, CDR2 SQIVND (reference sequence). Trimming pared 7 bases from V and 3 bases from J, leaving 13 bases between. The CDR3 spans 15 residues. Researchers took RNA transcripts and amplified the TCR beta CDR3 regions from them. TCR CDR3 underwent first-round RT-PCR with the HTBI primer set. TCRdb itself ran the multiplex PCR reads through MiXCR, one entry per CDR3 protein. The sample records 560,000 or so distinct CDR3 sequences, 35% to 55% being singletons. Sequencing used peripheral blood or thyroid tissue (not recorded which). The sequence was obtained from a woman under 30 with Graves' hyperthyroidism. V gene TRBV19 combines with J gene TRBJ2-6; D is perhaps TRBD1 or TRBD2 (6 bases each). CDR3 amino acids: CASTYGGLGANVLTF. DNA for the CDR3: TGTGCCAGTACCTATGGGGGGCTTGGGGCCAACGTCCTGACTTTC. The complete variable domain, with remaining parts taken from reference TRBV19 and TRBJ2-6, reads DGGITQSPKYLFRKEGQNVTLSCEQNLNHDAMYWYRQDPGQGLRLIYYSQIVNDFQKGDIAEGYSVSREKKESFPLTVTSAQKNPTAFYLCASTYGGLGANVLTFGAGSRLTVL.